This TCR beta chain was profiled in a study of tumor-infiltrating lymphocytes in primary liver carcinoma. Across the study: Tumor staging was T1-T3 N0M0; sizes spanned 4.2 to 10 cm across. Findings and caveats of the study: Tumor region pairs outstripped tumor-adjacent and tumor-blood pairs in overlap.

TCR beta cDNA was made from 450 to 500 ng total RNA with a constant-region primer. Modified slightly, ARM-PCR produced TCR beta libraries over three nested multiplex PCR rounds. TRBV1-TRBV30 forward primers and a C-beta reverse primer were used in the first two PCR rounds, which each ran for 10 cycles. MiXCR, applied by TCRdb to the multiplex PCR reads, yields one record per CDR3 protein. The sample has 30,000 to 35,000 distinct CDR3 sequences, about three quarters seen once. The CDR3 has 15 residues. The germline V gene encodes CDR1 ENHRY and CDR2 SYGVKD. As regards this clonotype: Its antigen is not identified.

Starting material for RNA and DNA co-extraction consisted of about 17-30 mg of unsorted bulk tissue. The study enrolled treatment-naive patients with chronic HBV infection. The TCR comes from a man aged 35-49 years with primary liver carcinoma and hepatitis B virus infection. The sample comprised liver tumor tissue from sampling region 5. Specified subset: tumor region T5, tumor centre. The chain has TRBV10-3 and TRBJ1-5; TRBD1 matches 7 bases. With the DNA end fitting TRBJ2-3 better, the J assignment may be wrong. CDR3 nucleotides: TGTGCCACCAGGGACAGTTTAACCTGCAATCAGCCCCAGTATTTT. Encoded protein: CATRDSLTCNQPQYF.